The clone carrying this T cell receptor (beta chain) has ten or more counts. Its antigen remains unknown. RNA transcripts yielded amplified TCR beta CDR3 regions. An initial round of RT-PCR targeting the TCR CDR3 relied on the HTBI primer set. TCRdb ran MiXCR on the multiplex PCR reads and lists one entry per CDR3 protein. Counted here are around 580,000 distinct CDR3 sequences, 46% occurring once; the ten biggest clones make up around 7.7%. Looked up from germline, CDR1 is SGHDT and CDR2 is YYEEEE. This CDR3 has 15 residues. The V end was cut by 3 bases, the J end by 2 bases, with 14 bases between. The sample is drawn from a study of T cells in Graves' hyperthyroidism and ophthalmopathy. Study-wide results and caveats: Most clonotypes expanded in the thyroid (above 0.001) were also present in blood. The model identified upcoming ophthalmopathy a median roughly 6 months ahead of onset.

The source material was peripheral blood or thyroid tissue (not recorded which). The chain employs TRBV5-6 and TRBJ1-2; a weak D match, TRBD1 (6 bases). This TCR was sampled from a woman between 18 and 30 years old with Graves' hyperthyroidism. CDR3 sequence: CASSSTTGPNYGYTF. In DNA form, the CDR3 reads TGTGCCAGCAGCTCGACGACAGGCCCCAACTATGGCTACACCTTC. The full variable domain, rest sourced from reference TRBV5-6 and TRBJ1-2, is DAGVTQSPTHLIKTRGQQVTLRCSPKSGHDTVSWYQQALGQGPQFIFQYYEEEERQRGNFPDRFSGHQFPNYSSELNVNALLLGDSALYLCASSSTTGPNYGYTFGSGTRLTVV.